This T cell receptor beta chain was captured by sequencing in a study of vaccination and CD4 T cells after COVID-19. Whole-study context: Convalescent patients, SARS-CoV-2 positive by nasal swab PCR, comprised 9 or 10 mild cases and one severe case. The study's findings and limits: Convalescent patients' vaccine-specific clones were spike mono-reactive in 304 of 307 cases.

Once obtained from cultured CD4+ T cells, the DNA was sequenced using the Oncomine TCR Beta short-read assay. Via MiXCR, TCRdb re-called the PCR reads, giving one row per CDR3 protein. The sample carries around 19,000 distinct CDR3 sequences, roughly 50% recorded once. In this sample, this clonotype turned up a few times. Antigen unknown. The treatment: roughly 11-day PBMC culture with coronavirus spike peptide pools or control peptides (ViraFEST assay). Peptide-pool expansion of antigen-specific T cells preceded TCR sequencing in ViraFEST. Sample: CD4+ T cells from blood, cultured in vitro. This TCR came from a human donor who had recovered from COVID-19.

The chain's CDR3 is CASSYASGYGYTF. Written as DNA, the CDR3 is TGTGCCAGCAGTTACGCCTCAGGTTATGGCTACACCTTC. J is TRBJ1-2 and V is TRBV6-2 or TRBV6-3; no firm D call. The CDR3 extends over 13 amino acids. Germline lookup yields CDR1 MNHEY and CDR2 SVGEGT. Trimming shortened V by 2 bases and J by 5 bases, and 9 bases separated the two germline ends.